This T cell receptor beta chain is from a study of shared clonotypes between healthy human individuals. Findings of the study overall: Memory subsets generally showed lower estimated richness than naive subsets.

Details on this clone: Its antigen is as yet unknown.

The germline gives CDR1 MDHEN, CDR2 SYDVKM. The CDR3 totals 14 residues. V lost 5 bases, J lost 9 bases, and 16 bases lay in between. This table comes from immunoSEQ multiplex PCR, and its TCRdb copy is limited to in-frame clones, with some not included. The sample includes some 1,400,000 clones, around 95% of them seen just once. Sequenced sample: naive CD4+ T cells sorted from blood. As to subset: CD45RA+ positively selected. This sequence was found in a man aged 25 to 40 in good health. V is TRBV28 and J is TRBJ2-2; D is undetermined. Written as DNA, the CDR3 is TGTGCCAGCAGTAACGACAATCCCCAGCGGGAGCTGTTTTTT. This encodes CASSNDNPQRELFF.